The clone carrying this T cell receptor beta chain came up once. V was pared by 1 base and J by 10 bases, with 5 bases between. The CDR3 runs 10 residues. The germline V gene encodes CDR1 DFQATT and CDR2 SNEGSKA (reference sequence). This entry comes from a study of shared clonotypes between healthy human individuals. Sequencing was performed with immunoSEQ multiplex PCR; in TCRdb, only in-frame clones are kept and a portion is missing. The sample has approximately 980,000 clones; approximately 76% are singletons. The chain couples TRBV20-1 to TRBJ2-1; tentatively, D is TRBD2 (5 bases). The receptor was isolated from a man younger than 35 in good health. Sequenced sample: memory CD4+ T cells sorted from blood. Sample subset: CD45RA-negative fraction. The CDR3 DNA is TGCAGTGCTAGAGTAGCGGAGCAGTTCTTC. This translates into CSARVAEQFF.